The next 29 T cell receptor beta chains were all read from a single sample in a study of neurological immune-mediated disorders. TCRdb reprocessed the 5' RACE reads with MiXCR, giving one entry per CDR3 protein. Counted here are under 80,000 distinct CDR3 sequences, 9.4% occurring once; the ten biggest clones make up 1.5% to 2%. Sequences were obtained from PBMCs. Receptors originate from a man aged 50-60 years in good health.

V gene TRBV6-1 combines with J gene TRBJ2-7, with D tentatively TRBD1 (5 bases). The germline gives CDR1 MNHNS, CDR2 SASEGT. This CDR3 has 15 residues. The CDR3: CTPRVAPAKSYEQYF. The CDR3, as DNA: TGTACCCCCAGGGTTGCACCAGCGAAATCCTACGAGCAGTACTTC.

This clonotype was seen repeatedly, ten times or more. V gene TRBV12-3 or TRBV12-4 combines with J gene TRBJ1-5, with TRBD1 identical over 7 bases. The CDR3 has 14 amino acids. V shed 4 bases and J 5 bases; nucleotides not matched to a gene: 5. The CDR3 bases are TGTGCCAGCAGTTCTGGGACAGCTCATCAGCCCCAGCATTTT. It is translated as CASSSGTAHQPQHF.

This clonotype was picked up many times. The chain joins TRBV7-9 to TRBJ2-3; no clear D. This CDR3 contains 12 residues. V was shortened by 5 bases and J by 6 bases, with 9 bases between the two germline ends. CDR1 and CDR2 from the germline V gene are SEHNR and FQNEAQ (reference sequence). CDR3 DNA sequence: TGTGCCAGCAGCCCCCTCTGGGATACGCAGTATTTT. Translation gives CASSPLWDTQYF.

This clonotype was observed at least ten times. The V gene is TRBV6-1, the J gene TRBJ2-1; no firm D call. CDR1 and CDR2 from the germline V gene are MNHNS and SASEGT. V shed 5 bases and J shed 4 bases, with 9 bases lying between them. This CDR3 contains 13 residues. As DNA, the CDR3 is TGTGCCAGCAGTTTGCTGGCATACAATGAGCAGTTCTTC. This codes for CASSLLAYNEQFF.

The chain employs TRBV28 and TRBJ1-3; no definite D call. This CDR3 contains 18 residues. Germline loops: CDR1 MDHEN, CDR2 SYDVKM. Trimming stripped 2 bases from V and 0 bases from J, with 17 bases between. In nucleotides, the CDR3 is TGTGCCAGCAGTTTAAGGCCAGGTCTCCCGACCTCTGGAAACACCATATATTTT. Translated: CASSLRPGLPTSGNTIYF.

The sample holds many counts of this clonotype. CDR3 sequence: CASSRQGVYEQYF. CDR3 nucleotide sequence: TGTGCCAGCAGCCGACAGGGAGTCTACGAGCAGTACTTC. The V and J genes are TRBV3-1 and TRBJ2-7, with TRBD1 matching 7 bases. The CDR3 loop spans 13 amino acids. Germline-derived CDR1 and CDR2 are LGHDT and YNNKEL (reference sequence). J was trimmed by 3 bases and V by 4 bases; bases with no gene match: 3.

Details on this clonotype: The germline gene is not matched at one end of the junction; a read error may be the cause. The V and J genes are TRBV9 and TRBJ1-1, with D uncertain. The CDR3 contains 14 residues. Germline V gives CDR1 SGDLS, CDR2 YYNGEE. Here the CDR3 DNA reads TGTGCCAACAGCGGTGTGGGCCTGAACACTGAAGCTTTCTTT. Translation gives CANSGVGLNTEAFF.

This clonotype appeared a few times. The rearrangement uses TRBV6-5 and TRBJ2-7; tentatively, D is TRBD1 (6 bases). Germline-derived CDR1 and CDR2 are MNHEY and SVGAGI. V dropped 5 bases and J dropped 5 bases, with 16 bases sitting between them. This CDR3 has 14 residues. In nucleotides, the CDR3 is TGTGCCAGCAGTCCCGACAGGAATCGCCACGAGCAGTACTTC. This translates into CASSPDRNRHEQYF.

This clonotype was recorded many times. This rearrangement joins TRBV7-2 to TRBJ2-3; D could derive from TRBD1 or TRBD2 (5 bases each). The CDR3 has 15 amino acids. Per germline, CDR1 SGHTA and CDR2 FQGNSA. Between the trimmed V and J ends, which lost 5 bases and 4 bases, there was a span of 16 bases. This CDR3 is CASSLGPTRADTQYF. DNA of the CDR3: TGTGCCAGCAGCCTGGGACCAACCAGGGCAGATACGCAGTATTTT.

This clonotype was seen ten or more times. The J gene is TRBJ1-4, the V gene TRBV5-1, with TRBD1 matching 7 bases. The germline V gene encodes CDR1 SGHRS and CDR2 YFSETQ. The CDR3 is 14 residues long. V lost 4 bases to trimming and J lost 7 bases; unmatched junction nucleotides: 7. The CDR3 DNA sequence: TGCGCCAGCAGCCCGACAGGGATAGTTGAAAAACTGTTTTTT. It is translated as CASSPTGIVEKLFF.

Only a few counts were recorded for this clonotype. The V and J genes are TRBV3-1 and TRBJ2-7, with 8 bases identical to TRBD2. J gave up 9 bases and V 0 bases, and 13 bases lay outside the gene matches. The CDR3 extends over 16 amino acids. Germline V gene data show CDR1 as LGHDT and CDR2 as YNNKEL (reference sequence). CDR3 in DNA: TGTGCCAGCAGCCAAGATAGCGGGACCCTCCACGGGGGGCAGTACTTC. Its protein product is CASSQDSGTLHGGQYF.

This clonotype showed up many times. The V and J genes are TRBV5-1 and TRBJ2-1; D is unclear. V dropped 7 bases and J dropped 0 bases, with 17 bases sitting between them. CDR1 is SGHRS and CDR2 is YFSETQ in the germline V gene. The CDR3 runs 16 residues. The CDR3 region has the DNA TGCGCCAGCGCGGAAACTTGGCCTAGCTCCTACAATGAGCAGTTCTTC. Protein product: CASAETWPSSYNEQFF.

The sample holds many counts of this clonotype. The chain employs TRBV27 and TRBJ2-1; D remains ambiguous. This CDR3 is 13 amino acids long. Germline CDR1 reads MNHEY; CDR2 reads SMNVEV (reference sequence). The germline V and J ends were trimmed by 2 bases and 5 bases, with 7 bases remaining between them. CDR3 region: CASSLLSHNEQFF. The DNA of the CDR3 is TGTGCCAGCAGTTTACTAAGCCACAATGAGCAGTTCTTC.

At least ten counts were recorded for this clonotype. This sequence joins TRBV20-1 and TRBJ1-1; D is uncertain. The CDR3 has 14 residues. Germline CDR1 is DFQATT and CDR2 is SNEGSKA (reference sequence). Trimming pared 4 bases from V and 0 bases from J, leaving 12 bases between. The CDR3 here is CSAKGGSMNTEAFF. The CDR3 region has the DNA TGCAGTGCTAAGGGAGGGAGCATGAACACTGAAGCTTTCTTT.

This clonotype was found many times. The chain joins TRBV18 to TRBJ1-5; 7 bases map to TRBD1. The CDR3 covers 14 residues. Germline V gene data show CDR1 as KGHSH and CDR2 as LQKENI. J lost 3 bases, V lost 5 bases, and 4 bases had no gene match. CDR3 residues: CASSSTGDNQPQHF. In DNA form, the CDR3 reads TGTGCCAGCTCAAGCACAGGGGACAATCAGCCCCAGCATTTT.

Ten or more counts support this clonotype. CDR3 coding DNA: TGCGCCAGCAGCCACAGGGGTCGGACTGAAGCTTTCTTT. Residues: CASSHRGRTEAFF. This chain joins TRBV4-3 and TRBJ1-1; the D gene is possibly TRBD1 (6 bases). Trimming took off 3 bases at V and 5 bases at J, with 10 bases between the two ends. The CDR3 contains 13 residues. Germline CDR1 and CDR2: LGHNA and YSLEER.

Ten or more counts support this clonotype. The chain joins TRBV19 to TRBJ1-1; D gene ambiguous. The germline V gene encodes CDR1 LNHDA and CDR2 SQIVND (reference sequence). With 4 bases removed from V and 1 base from J, the gap between germline ends came to 4 bases. There are 12 residues in the CDR3. Written as DNA, the CDR3 is TGTGCCAGTAGTAACAGGAACACTGAAGCTTTCTTT. Translated: CASSNRNTEAFF.

This clonotype appeared many times. The rearrangement joins TRBV7-9 to TRBJ2-1; 16 nucleotides align to TRBD2. The CDR3 length is 14 residues. Germline CDR1 reads SEHNR; CDR2 reads FQNEAQ (reference sequence). The trim removed 5 bases at V and 14 bases at J, leaving 6 bases unmatched. The CDR3 is CASSMGLAGGQEFF. The CDR3, as DNA: TGTGCCAGCAGCATGGGACTAGCGGGAGGGCAAGAGTTCTTC.

Many counts were recorded for this clonotype. This chain joins TRBV5-1 and TRBJ1-6; TRBD1 agrees at 10 bases. V shed 4 bases, J shed 6 bases, and the junction held 4 bases outside the gene matches. The CDR3 contains 15 residues. In germline, CDR1 is SGHRS, CDR2 YFSETQ. CDR3 sequence (DNA): TGCGCCAGCAGCCGACAGGGGGCGGGTAATTCACCCCTCCACTTT. It translates to CASSRQGAGNSPLHF.

This clonotype was counted at least ten times. The chain combines TRBV28 with TRBJ2-4; tentative D call: TRBD1 (8 bases). There are 16 residues in the CDR3. Per the germline V gene, CDR1 is MDHEN and CDR2 is SYDVKM. Between the trimmed V and J ends, which lost 6 bases and 1 base, there was a span of 16 bases. CDR3 nucleotides: TGTGCCAGCAGCCTACAGGGGGGGTTTGCCAAAAACATTCAGTACTTC. Its translation is CASSLQGGFAKNIQYF.

This clonotype showed up many times. The V call is TRBV7-2, the J call TRBJ2-2, with 14 positions matching TRBD2. The germline CDR1 and CDR2 sequences are SGHTA and FQGNSA. The CDR3 is 16 residues long. The trim removed 5 bases at V and 6 bases at J, leaving 5 bases unmatched. CDR3 sequence: CASSLGLAGGSGELFF. The DNA for the CDR3 is TGTGCCAGCAGCCTCGGACTAGCGGGAGGCTCCGGGGAGCTGTTTTTT.

To note about this clonotype: A much larger clone lies a single base off, so this may be a read error. The chain combines TRBV6-6 with TRBJ2-7; D could derive from TRBD1 or TRBD2 (5 bases each). Between the trimmed V and J ends, which lost 8 bases and 4 bases, there was a span of 21 bases. In germline, CDR1 is MNHNY, CDR2 SVGAGI (reference sequence). The CDR3 totals 15 residues. The CDR3 here is CASSSPWKGTYEQYF. The CDR3 DNA sequence: TGTGCCAGCTCAAGCCCCTGGAAAGGGACGTACGAGCAGTACTTC.

The sample holds many counts of this clonotype. The genes are TRBV29-1 and TRBJ2-3; a possible D gene is TRBD2 (6 bases). In germline, CDR1 is SQVTM, CDR2 ANQGSEA. The CDR3 has 11 residues. V lost 4 bases to trimming and J lost 4 bases, with 6 bases between them. This CDR3 is CSVAGADTQYF. The CDR3 coding sequence is TGCAGCGTTGCGGGAGCAGATACGCAGTATTTT.

This clonotype occurred many times. The CDR3 here is CASCLTGTSGLWGADTQYF. CDR3 DNA sequence: TGCGCCAGCTGCCTCACCGGGACTAGCGGGCTGTGGGGGGCAGATACGCAGTATTTT. The chain couples TRBV10-2 to TRBJ2-3, with 12 bases fitting TRBD2. CDR1 is WSHSY, CDR2 SAAADI, per germline. Trimming at V came to 8 bases and at J to 4 bases, leaving 19 bases not matched to a gene. The CDR3 is 19 amino acids.

At least ten counts were recorded for this clonotype. V and J are TRBV7-2 and TRBJ2-5, with 11 bases identical to TRBD2. The germline gives CDR1 SGHTA, CDR2 FQGNSA. The CDR3 is 15 amino acids. The V gene end was trimmed by 1 base and the J gene end by 7 bases; junction bases not matched to a gene: 5. The CDR3 sequence: CASSLELAGVGTQYF. CDR3 nucleotides: TGTGCCAGCAGCTTAGAACTAGCGGGAGTCGGGACCCAGTACTTC.

This clonotype appeared many times. The chain uses TRBV5-1 and TRBJ2-7; the D is unclear. Germline loops: CDR1 SGHRS, CDR2 YFSETQ. The length of the CDR3 is 13 residues. The V and J ends lost 1 base and 5 bases respectively, with 10 bases between them. The CDR3 DNA is TGCGCCAGCAGCTTGTTGTACAGAGACGAGCAGTACTTC. Amino acids: CASSLLYRDEQYF.

This clonotype was counted at least ten times. This rearrangement joins TRBV12-3 or TRBV12-4 to TRBJ1-5; maybe TRBD1 (5 bases). This CDR3 has 15 amino acids. The V gene lost 6 bases and the J gene lost 0 bases, with 12 bases spanning the gap. CDR3 coding DNA: TGTGCCAGCAGGAGGATGGGGGGTAGCAATCAGCCCCAGCATTTT. This sequence encodes CASRRMGGSNQPQHF.

The table lists this clonotype with many counts. The V and J genes are TRBV5-1 and TRBJ2-1; 14 bases fit TRBD2. Germline V CDR1 and CDR2: SGHRS, YFSETQ. J gave up 8 bases and V 0 bases, and 4 bases lay outside the gene matches. The CDR3 extends over 16 amino acids. Here the CDR3 reads CASSLGLAGGTDEQFF. DNA for the CDR3: TGCGCCAGCAGCTTGGGACTAGCGGGGGGGACAGATGAGCAGTTCTTC.

The table lists this clonotype with many counts. This rearrangement joins TRBV3-1 to TRBJ2-5, with 14 bases matching TRBD2. This CDR3 contains 18 residues. V gave up 2 bases and J gave up 5 bases; unmatched junction bases: 10. CDR1 LGHDT and CDR2 YNNKEL come from the germline V gene (reference sequence). CDR3 sequence reads: CASSQRLAGGPIEETQYF. The CDR3 coding sequence is TGTGCCAGCAGCCAAAGACTAGCGGGGGGGCCAATCGAGGAGACCCAGTACTTC.